This T cell receptor beta chain was documented in a study of post-analysis software for immune sequencing data. Study at large: Secondary progressive, relapsing-remitting and progressive-relapsing multiple sclerosis were among the included disease courses.

Germline assignment: CDR1 DFQATT and CDR2 SNEGSKA (reference sequence). The CDR3 runs to 15 residues. Trimming took off 0 bases at V and 2 bases at J, with 11 bases between the two ends. This clonotype has more than one count but fewer than ten. Its antigen is unknown. TCR beta cDNA libraries included unique molecular identifiers. Each batch of about 0.95 to 10 million T cells produced roughly 450,000 cDNA molecules. TCRdb called the PCR reads again in MiXCR, with one record for every CDR3 protein. Of over 700,000 distinct CDR3 sequences listed, about 32% are singletons. Study-wide findings and caveats: Normalized Chao1 diversity was significantly lower in multiple sclerosis patients than in controls. Four or five TRBV segments were more frequent in patients than controls; TRBV5-6, TRBV5-1 and TRBV20-1 belonged to this group.

The material sequenced was blood. The source is a girl under 18 with multiple sclerosis. The V call is TRBV20-1, the J call TRBJ2-1; D remains ambiguous. The CDR3 DNA sequence: TGCAGTGCTAGAGATAAGGGTCTAGCCTACAATGAGCAGTTCTTC. Translation gives CSARDKGLAYNEQFF.